The entry below describes one T cell receptor beta chain. Its target is not known. These data come from a study of beta chain features in type 1 diabetes. As for the study in general: Across every sample, 107,917,701 sorted cells were examined in total.

Unmatched junction bases numbered 15, after V lost 7 bases and J lost 8 bases. The V gene's germline CDR1 is MDHEN and CDR2 SYDVKM. CDR3 length equals 17 residues. Findings of the study overall: The VDJ junctions of type 1 diabetes patients carried fewer insertions and more deletions. Shorter TCRB CDR3s, moderately but significantly so, marked every one of the four CD4+ subsets in Type 1 diabetes patients. Any HLA type influence on TCRB rearrangement was left unresolved here.

The sequenced template was cDNA made from the entire isolated RNA. Assay: immunoSEQ multiplex PCR; the TCRdb copy retains only in-frame clones and omits some. This table holds 300,000 or so clones, 13% found once. What was sequenced was naive CD4+ T cells from blood. The chain carries TRBV28 and TRBJ2-1, with TRBD2 matching over 12 bases. The clonotype originates from a woman aged 18-29 years with type 1 diabetes. CDR3 sequence reads: CASNDAGLAGRWDEQFF. In DNA form, the CDR3 reads TGTGCCAGCAATGACGCCGGACTAGCGGGGAGGTGGGATGAGCAGTTCTTC.